This T cell receptor (beta chain) originates from a study of Graves' ophthalmopathy and Graves' hyperthyroidism. RNA transcripts were the source from which TCR beta CDR3 regions were amplified. After a first-round RT-PCR with HTBI primers, a second-round multiplex PCR was run. TCRdb re-called the multiplex PCR reads with MiXCR, one entry per CDR3 protein. The sample records about 400,000 distinct CDR3 sequences, more than 20% being singletons. Stable hyperthyroidism was defined by absence of ophthalmopathy within 18 months of follow-up. The study excluded patients with other autoimmune diseases, uncontrolled infections, pregnancy or lactation. Orbital computed tomography, thyroid ultrasound, TRAb, serum thyroxine and clinical symptoms formed the basis of diagnosis. Findings and caveats of the study: The authors also found most expanded thyroid clonotypes above 0.001 frequency in blood.

Note on this clonotype: Its antigen remains unidentified.

V dropped 3 bases and J dropped 9 bases, with 8 bases sitting between them. This CDR3 has 11 residues. Material: peripheral blood. The TCR originated in a young woman with stable Graves' hyperthyroidism. The rearrangement joins TRBV12-3 or TRBV12-4 to TRBJ2-5; D not certain. The CDR3 protein is CASSLGIAQYF. CDR3 DNA sequence: TGTGCCAGCAGTTTGGGGATTGCCCAGTACTTC.